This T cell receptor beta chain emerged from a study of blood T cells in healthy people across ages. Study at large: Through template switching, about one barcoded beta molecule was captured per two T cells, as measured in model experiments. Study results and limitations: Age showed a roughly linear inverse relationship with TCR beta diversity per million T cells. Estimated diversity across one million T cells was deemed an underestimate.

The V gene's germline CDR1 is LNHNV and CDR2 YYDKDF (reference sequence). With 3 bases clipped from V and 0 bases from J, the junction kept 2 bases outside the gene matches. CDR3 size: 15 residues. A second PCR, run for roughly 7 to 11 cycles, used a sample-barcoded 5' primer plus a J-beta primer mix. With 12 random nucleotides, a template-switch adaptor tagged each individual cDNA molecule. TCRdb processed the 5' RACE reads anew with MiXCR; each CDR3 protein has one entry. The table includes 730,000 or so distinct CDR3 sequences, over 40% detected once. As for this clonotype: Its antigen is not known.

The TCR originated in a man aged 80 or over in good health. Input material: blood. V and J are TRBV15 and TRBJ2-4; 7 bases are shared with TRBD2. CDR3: CATSSLAVAKNIQYF. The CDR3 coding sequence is TGTGCCACCAGCAGTCTAGCGGTAGCCAAAAACATTCAGTACTTC.